Below, one TCR beta chain is given with its context. A junction boundary mismatches the germline segment, possibly from a read error. The TCR beta library used iRepertoire HTBI primers with Arm-PCR amplification of CDR3. A single record per CDR3 protein comes from TCRdb applying MiXCR to the multiplex PCR reads. The table has around 450,000 distinct CDR3 sequences, 15% seen once. The time point: newly diagnosed GD, antithyroid drugs for less than 3 months. The TCR library was made from RNA that had been extracted from PBMCs in TRIzol. The CDR3 totals 18 residues. Germline V gives CDR1 MGHRA, CDR2 YSYEKL. This entry comes from a study of regulatory T cells in long-lasting Graves disease. Study background: The antithyroid drugs taken by newly diagnosed Graves' patients had been used for under 3 months.

The data were also submitted as part of a second study, on T cells in Graves' hyperthyroidism and ophthalmopathy.

The input for sequencing was peripheral blood mononuclear cells (PBMCs), taken at new diagnosis, from a patient treated with antithyroid drugs. The chain is built from TRBV4-1 and TRBJ2-6, with D perhaps given as TRBD1 or TRBD2 (6 bases each). This TCR came from a woman between 40 and 50 years old with Graves disease. This CDR3 is CASSPRRGISSGANILTF. CDR3 nucleotide sequence: TGCGCCAGCAGCCCGAGGAGGGGGATCTCCTCTGGGGCCAACATCCTGACTTTC.